Listed below are T cell receptor beta chains from one sample, sequenced in a study of blood T cells in healthy people across ages. TCRdb re-analysed the 5' RACE reads in MiXCR, keeping a single row per CDR3 protein. The data show about 400,000 distinct CDR3 sequences, roughly half seen once. Sequenced sample: blood. These TCRs come from a man aged 60 to 75 in good health. Both conserved end residues are part of each CDR3. Each record gives: D gene, J gene, V gene, clone size, CDR3 DNA, CDR3 protein. A D gene is named only where the DNA matches it firmly. Clone size is stated in some rows and not others, as once, few, many or a class when expanded.

d_call: TRBD1
j_call: TRBJ1-2
v_call: TRBV6-1
clone_size: .
cdr3_nt: TGTGCCAGCAGTGAAAGCGGCAGGGGGGACTACACCTTC
cdr3_aa: CASSESGRGDYTF

d_call: .
j_call: TRBJ1-2
v_call: TRBV7-9
clone_size: .
cdr3_nt: TGTGCCAGCAGCCCGGGGCCTGAGGGCTACACCTTC
cdr3_aa: CASSPGPEGYTF

d_call: TRBD2
j_call: TRBJ2-1
v_call: TRBV29-1
clone_size: few
cdr3_nt: TGCAGCGTTGTACTAGCGGGAGGGGGAGCCTACAATGAGCAGTTCTTC
cdr3_aa: CSVVLAGGGAYNEQFF

d_call: .
j_call: TRBJ2-7
v_call: TRBV7-9
clone_size: few
cdr3_nt: TGTGCCAGCAGCCCCGGGGGCCTCGAGCAGTACTTC
cdr3_aa: CASSPGGLEQYF

d_call: TRBD2
j_call: TRBJ2-7
v_call: TRBV4-1
clone_size: .
cdr3_nt: TGCGCCAGCAGCCCGGGGACTAGCGGGAGGCCGACCTACGAGCAGTACTTC
cdr3_aa: CASSPGTSGRPTYEQYF

d_call: .
j_call: TRBJ2-1
v_call: TRBV3-1
clone_size: few
cdr3_nt: TGTGCCAGCAGCCAAGATGGAGAGGGAGAGCAGTTCTTC
cdr3_aa: CASSQDGEGEQFF

d_call: TRBD2
j_call: TRBJ2-5
v_call: TRBV20-1
clone_size: few
cdr3_nt: TGCAGTGCTCCCGGGACTAGCGGGGAAGAGACCCAGTACTTC
cdr3_aa: CSAPGTSGEETQYF

d_call: TRBD2
j_call: TRBJ2-4
v_call: TRBV5-1
clone_size: .
cdr3_nt: TGCGCCAGCAGCTTGGTGTCGCGGGAGGGCATTCAGTACTTC
cdr3_aa: CASSLVSREGIQYF

d_call: .
j_call: TRBJ1-2
v_call: TRBV28
clone_size: many
cdr3_nt: TGTGCCAGCCACAAAGGGGGGACCTATGGCTACACCTTC
cdr3_aa: CASHKGGTYGYTF

d_call: .
j_call: TRBJ2-3
v_call: TRBV4-2
clone_size: many
cdr3_nt: TGTGCCAGCAGCCAAGAGCCCCACGGGCTCCACACAGATACGCAGTATTTT
cdr3_aa: CASSQEPHGLHTDTQYF

d_call: .
j_call: TRBJ2-7
v_call: TRBV7-3
clone_size: .
cdr3_nt: TGTGCCAGCAGCCCCGGACCCGGCTCCTACGAGCAGTACTTC
cdr3_aa: CASSPGPGSYEQYF

d_call: TRBD1
j_call: TRBJ2-1
v_call: TRBV12-3/TRBV12-4
clone_size: many
cdr3_nt: TGTGCCAGCAGGATGAAAGACAGGGATGTCTACAATGAGCAGTTCTTC
cdr3_aa: CASRMKDRDVYNEQFF

d_call: .
j_call: TRBJ1-2
v_call: TRBV28
clone_size: .
cdr3_nt: TGTGCCAGCAGCAACTTTTTAGGTGGCTACACCTTC
cdr3_aa: CASSNFLGGYTF

d_call: .
j_call: TRBJ2-1
v_call: TRBV4-1
clone_size: .
cdr3_nt: TGCGCCAGCAGCCAAGATCGTCTGGAGTGGTTCTTC
cdr3_aa: CASSQDRLEWFF

d_call: .
j_call: TRBJ1-1
v_call: TRBV9
clone_size: .
cdr3_nt: TGTGCCAGCAGCGTAGATCCTTTGTGGGGGCTCACTGAAGCTTTCTTT
cdr3_aa: CASSVDPLWGLTEAFF

d_call: TRBD2
j_call: TRBJ2-7
v_call: TRBV24-1
clone_size: .
cdr3_nt: TGTGCCACCAGTCGCGGGAGATCCTCCTACGAGCAGTACTTC
cdr3_aa: CATSRGRSSYEQYF

d_call: .
j_call: TRBJ1-5
v_call: TRBV19
clone_size: .
cdr3_nt: TGTGCCAGTAGTATAGATCAAGGGCCGCCCCAGCATTTT
cdr3_aa: CASSIDQGPPQHF

d_call: .
j_call: TRBJ2-7
v_call: TRBV11-1
clone_size: .
cdr3_nt: TGTGCCAGCAGCTTAGCTGGGACACACTCCTACGAGCAGTACTTC
cdr3_aa: CASSLAGTHSYEQYF

d_call: .
j_call: TRBJ2-7
v_call: TRBV9
clone_size: .
cdr3_nt: TGTGCCGGCAGCGTAGGTTTGGGGCGGTACTACGAGCAGTACTTC
cdr3_aa: CAGSVGLGRYYEQYF

d_call: TRBD2
j_call: TRBJ2-5
v_call: TRBV20-1
clone_size: .
cdr3_nt: TGCAGTGCTAGGAGTCCGCTAGCGGGAGAGACCCAGTACTTC
cdr3_aa: CSARSPLAGETQYF

d_call: .
j_call: TRBJ1-2
v_call: TRBV7-2
clone_size: few
cdr3_nt: TGTGCCAGCAGCTTAGATCGGGGGGCGGGAGGCTACACCTTC
cdr3_aa: CASSLDRGAGGYTF

d_call: .
j_call: TRBJ1-2
v_call: TRBV6-1
clone_size: .
cdr3_nt: TGTGCCAGCAGGGGCCCTGGAGGGGGCTACACCTTC
cdr3_aa: CASRGPGGGYTF

d_call: .
j_call: TRBJ2-7
v_call: TRBV18
clone_size: .
cdr3_nt: TGTGCCAGCTCACCCGACAGGAACTCATACGAGCAGTACTTC
cdr3_aa: CASSPDRNSYEQYF

d_call: .
j_call: TRBJ2-5
v_call: TRBV6-5
clone_size: .
cdr3_nt: TGTGCCGGCAGCCGCCGAGGGGGGGGGCAAGAGACCCAGTACTTC
cdr3_aa: CAGSRRGGGQETQYF

d_call: .
j_call: TRBJ1-2
v_call: TRBV20-1
clone_size: .
cdr3_nt: TGCAGTGCTAGAGATAGGGGACAACCCGGCGGTGGCTACACCTTC
cdr3_aa: CSARDRGQPGGGYTF

d_call: TRBD2
j_call: TRBJ2-7
v_call: TRBV27
clone_size: few
cdr3_nt: TGTGCCAGCAGAATAGCGGGGGAGTCCTACGAGCAGTACTTC
cdr3_aa: CASRIAGESYEQYF

d_call: .
j_call: TRBJ1-2
v_call: TRBV29-1
clone_size: many
cdr3_nt: TGCAGCACACTGCGTCTGACAGCCTACTATGGCTACACCTTC
cdr3_aa: CSTLRLTAYYGYTF